This T cell receptor (beta chain) appears in the sequencing data of a study of blood T cell repertoires in COVID-19. Assay used: immunoSEQ multiplex PCR; TCRdb lists only in-frame clones, some missing. The sample includes about 46,000 clones, more than 70% seen only once; the top ten take roughly 4%. CDR1 is MDHEN, CDR2 SYDVKM, per germline. V gave up 4 bases and J gave up 9 bases, with 25 bases separating them. CDR3 length equals 17 residues. The clonotype was recovered from a man aged 80 or over with active COVID-19. Material for sequencing was peripheral blood. This sequence joins TRBV28 and TRBJ2-1, with a weak D call TRBD2 (5 bases). Here the CDR3 DNA reads TGTGCCAGCAGTTCCCACGTAGGTAGCTCACATCGGGGTGAGCAGTTCTTC. Its translation is CASSSHVGSSHRGEQFF.